These 19 T cell receptor beta chains originate from one sample sequenced in a study of CD8 T cells in Susac syndrome. cDNA came from around 0.5 to 1 ug RNA primed by random hexamers. TCRdb reprocessed the immunoSEQ multiplex PCR reads via MiXCR and lists one record per CDR3 protein. The sample records some 120,000 distinct CDR3 sequences, 90% to 95% being singletons. The source material was CD4+ T cells from PBMCs. The receptors were gathered from a human donor in good health.

This clonotype was picked up one time. This chain uses TRBV28 with TRBJ1-2; 7 bases line up with TRBD1. The CDR3 loop spans 12 amino acids. Germline lookup yields CDR1 MDHEN and CDR2 SYDVKM. V lost 4 bases to trimming and J lost 8 bases; unmatched junction nucleotides: 4. The CDR3 region is CASSYLGGGYTF. CDR3 DNA: TGTGCCAGCAGTTACCTAGGGGGCGGCTACACCTTC.

The chain carries TRBV7-9 and TRBJ2-2; D not certain. V dropped 6 bases and J dropped 3 bases, with 11 bases sitting between them. Germline lookup yields CDR1 SEHNR and CDR2 FQNEAQ (reference sequence). The CDR3 is 14 residues long. This chain's CDR3 is CASSFLGDTGELFF. DNA for the CDR3: TGTGCCAGCAGTTTTCTTGGGGACACCGGGGAGCTGTTTTTT.

The CDR3 DNA sequence: TGTGCCAGCAGCCAAGTGGGCCGGGGCAAAACCGGGGAGCTGTTTTTT. Translated: CASSQVGRGKTGELFF. The gene calls are TRBV3-1 and TRBJ2-2; D is tentatively TRBD1 or TRBD2 (5 bases each). The germline V gene encodes CDR1 LGHDT and CDR2 YNNKEL (reference sequence). Trimming removed 1 base from V and 5 bases from J, with 14 bases in between. The length of the CDR3 is 16 residues. The full variable domain, completed using reference TRBV3-1 and TRBJ2-2, is DTAVSQTPKYLVTQMGNDKSIKCEQNLGHDTMYWYKQDSKKFLKIMFSYNNKELIINETVPNRFSPKSPDKAHLNLHINSLELGDSAVYFCASSQVGRGKTGELFFGEGSRLTVL.

The J gene is TRBJ1-1, the V gene TRBV28; the D gene is possibly TRBD1 (5 bases). This CDR3 has 12 residues. The V end was cut by 6 bases, the J end by 5 bases, with 10 bases between. Germline V gene lookup returns CDR1 MDHEN and CDR2 SYDVKM. The chain's CDR3 is CASRQEGTEAFF. DNA for the CDR3: TGTGCCAGCAGACAAGAGGGGACTGAAGCTTTCTTT.

V and J are TRBV29-1 and TRBJ1-2; 9 bases fit TRBD1. Germline CDR1 reads SQVTM; CDR2 reads ANQGSEA. This CDR3 has 12 amino acids. Germline trimming cut 4 bases from V and 3 bases from J; bases unmatched to any gene: 0. The CDR3 DNA reads as TGCAGCGTTGGGACAGGGGACTATGGCTACACCTTC. This codes for CSVGTGDYGYTF.

V and J are TRBV20-1 and TRBJ2-2; TRBD1 might be the D (6 bases). The V end was cut by 1 base, the J end by 3 bases, with 9 bases between. This CDR3 spans 14 amino acids. The germline V gene has CDR1 DFQATT and CDR2 SNEGSKA (reference sequence). CDR3 amino acids: CSARAGQYTGELFF. CDR3 nucleotides: TGCAGTGCTAGAGCCGGACAGTACACCGGGGAGCTGTTTTTT.

The V call is TRBV5-6, the J call TRBJ1-2; 7 nucleotides align to TRBD1. The germline V gene encodes CDR1 SGHDT and CDR2 YYEEEE. The length of the CDR3 is 16 residues. V was pared by 4 bases and J by 5 bases, with 14 bases of the junction left unmatched. In DNA, the CDR3 is TGTGCCAGCAGCAGAGGAGGACAGGCCGTTGGGTATGGCTACACCTTC. It yields the protein CASSRGGQAVGYGYTF.

V and J are TRBV3-1 and TRBJ2-2; D gene unclear. CDR3 length equals 13 residues. CDR1 and CDR2 from the germline V gene are LGHDT and YNNKEL (reference sequence). The V and J ends lost 5 bases and 4 bases respectively, with 8 bases between them. This CDR3 reads CASSKLTTGELFF. The CDR3 region has the DNA TGTGCCAGCAGCAAACTGACCACCGGGGAGCTGTTTTTT.

The genes are TRBV20-1 and TRBJ2-7; D may be TRBD1 (6 bases). Trimming took off 1 base at V and 3 bases at J, with 10 bases between the two ends. Germline-derived CDR1 and CDR2 are DFQATT and SNEGSKA (reference sequence). The CDR3 runs 13 residues. The CDR3, as DNA: TGCAGTGCTAGAGGTTCCAGGGGCTACGAGCAGTACTTC. It codes for CSARGSRGYEQYF.

This clonotype has only one observation. The CDR3 DNA reads TGTGCCGGAAGGGGACAGGGCGTCGACTATGGCTACACCTTC. Translating it yields CAGRGQGVDYGYTF. The chain uses TRBV6-6 and TRBJ1-2; 9 bases align to TRBD1. Germline loops: CDR1 MNHNY, CDR2 SVGAGI (reference sequence). The CDR3 is 14 residues long. V lost 11 bases, J lost 3 bases, and 10 bases stayed unmatched.

The genes are TRBV11-2 and TRBJ2-3, with D unresolved. V was trimmed by 6 bases and J by 8 bases, leaving 9 bases between them. CDR3 size: 11 residues. CDR1 SGHAT and CDR2 FQNNGV come from the germline V gene. DNA for the CDR3: TGTGCCAGCAGGGGTCCGGTTACGCAGTATTTT. Its translation: CASRGPVTQYF.

CDR3 bases: TGTGCCACCAGTGGAGCGGGTCTTTACAATGAGCAGTTCTTC. Its protein is CATSGAGLYNEQFF. The genes are TRBV24-1 and TRBJ2-1; D perhaps matches TRBD2 (6 bases). The CDR3 is made up of 14 amino acids. Germline V gene lookup returns CDR1 KGHDR and CDR2 SFDVKD. V gave up 5 bases and J gave up 4 bases, with 11 bases separating them.

The rearrangement joins TRBV29-1 to TRBJ2-1; D is undetermined. V was pared by 3 bases and J by 5 bases, with 14 bases between. The CDR3 loop spans 14 amino acids. Looked up from germline, CDR1 is SQVTM and CDR2 is ANQGSEA. The CDR3 protein is CSVDPHPRDNEQFF. CDR3 sequence (DNA): TGCAGCGTTGACCCCCATCCTAGAGACAATGAGCAGTTCTTC.

The chain has TRBV27 and TRBJ2-6; D remains ambiguous. Trimming pared 3 bases from V and 0 bases from J, leaving 6 bases between. The CDR3 is 15 residues long. Germline CDR1 and CDR2: MNHEY and SMNVEV (reference sequence). The DNA of the CDR3 is TGTGCCAGCAGTTTCGGGCACTCTGGGGCCAACGTCCTGACTTTC. Translation gives CASSFGHSGANVLTF. Complete variable domain (other parts from reference TRBV27 and TRBJ2-6): EAQVTQNPRYLITVTGKKLTVTCSQNMNHEYMSWYRQDPGLGLRQIYYSMNVEVTDKGDVPEGYKVSRKEKRNFPLILESPSPNQTSLYFCASSFGHSGANVLTFGAGSRLTVL.

The chain links TRBV28 to TRBJ1-5, with 7 bases identical to TRBD1. V was pared by 3 bases and J by 0 bases, with 11 bases of the junction left unmatched. Germline assignment: CDR1 MDHEN and CDR2 SYDVKM. This CDR3 has 18 amino acids. The CDR3 bases are TGTGCCAGCAGTTTTCCCAGGGGGATTGGCCGTAGCAATCAGCCCCAGCATTTT. Translated, it gives CASSFPRGIGRSNQPQHF. The variable domain in full, completed from reference TRBV28 and TRBJ1-5, reads DVKVTQSSRYLVKRTGEKVFLECVQDMDHENMFWYRQDPGLGLRLIYFSYDVKMKEKGDIPEGYSVSREKKERFSLILESASTNQTSMYLCASSFPRGIGRSNQPQHFGDGTRLSIL.

Here the CDR3 reads CASISSTEAFF. In DNA, the CDR3 is TGTGCCAGTATTTCGAGCACTGAAGCTTTCTTT. The rearrangement uses TRBV19 and TRBJ1-1; D not resolved. With 7 bases removed from V and 4 bases from J, the gap between germline ends came to 7 bases. CDR3 length: 11 amino acids. Germline CDR1 reads LNHDA; CDR2 reads SQIVND (reference sequence). The full variable domain, completed using reference TRBV19 and TRBJ1-1, is DGGITQSPKYLFRKEGQNVTLSCEQNLNHDAMYWYRQDPGQGLRLIYYSQIVNDFQKGDIAEGYSVSREKKESFPLTVTSAQKNPTAFYLCASISSTEAFFGQGTRLTVV.

The CDR3 sequence: CASLSGSTDTQYF. DNA for the CDR3: TGTGCCAGCCTTAGCGGGAGCACAGATACGCAGTATTTT. The gene calls are TRBV28 and TRBJ2-3; TRBD2 agrees at 7 bases. The CDR3 has 13 amino acids. The V gene end was trimmed by 8 bases and the J gene end by 0 bases; junction bases not matched to a gene: 2. CDR1 is MDHEN and CDR2 is SYDVKM in the germline V gene.

The CDR3 nucleotides read TGCGCCAGCAGCCAAGTGGTTTTGGGCACTGAAGCTTTCTTT. It yields the protein CASSQVVLGTEAFF. The rearrangement uses TRBV4-1 and TRBJ1-1; D unclear. Germline V gene data show CDR1 as MGHRA and CDR2 as YSYEKL. V was shortened by 1 base and J by 4 bases, with 10 bases between the two germline ends. This CDR3 is built from 14 residues.

The chain carries TRBV18 and TRBJ2-5; no reliable D call. CDR1 KGHSH and CDR2 LQKENI come from the germline V gene. V was shortened by 2 bases and J by 4 bases, with 11 bases between the two germline ends. This CDR3 comprises 14 residues. CDR3 sequence reads: CASSPARVGETQYF. As DNA, the CDR3 is TGTGCCAGCTCACCAGCCCGGGTGGGAGAGACCCAGTACTTC.